This TCR beta chain is from a study of regulatory T cells in long-lasting Graves disease. Notes on the study in general: Persistent-disease Graves' patients showed less TCR diversity than new cases.

This clonotype was seen only a few times. Its antigen remains unidentified. Germline V CDR1 and CDR2: MNHEY, SMNVEV (reference sequence). The junction had 16 bases not matched to a gene; V was cut back by 7 bases and J by 6 bases. CDR3 length: 16 amino acids. Construction of the TCR beta libraries employed iRepertoire HTBI primers in conjunction with Arm-PCR of CDR3 regions. TCRdb recomputed calls from the multiplex PCR reads with MiXCR, one row per CDR3 protein. Here the sample spans 450,000 or so distinct CDR3 sequences, roughly 22% being singletons. Time point noted: persistent/refractory GD, antithyroid drugs over 5 years with positive TRAb. The TCR library was prepared using RNA isolated from PBMCs.

Here the sequenced sample was peripheral blood mononuclear cells (PBMCs), taken when the disease was refractory, from a patient treated with antithyroid drugs. The rearrangement uses TRBV27 and TRBJ2-7; TRBD2 agrees at 9 bases. This clonotype was obtained from a female donor with Graves disease. The CDR3 spells CASNPRGVSGRSEQYF. The CDR3 DNA follows: TGTGCCAGCAACCCCAGGGGGGTGAGCGGGAGGAGCGAGCAGTACTTC.